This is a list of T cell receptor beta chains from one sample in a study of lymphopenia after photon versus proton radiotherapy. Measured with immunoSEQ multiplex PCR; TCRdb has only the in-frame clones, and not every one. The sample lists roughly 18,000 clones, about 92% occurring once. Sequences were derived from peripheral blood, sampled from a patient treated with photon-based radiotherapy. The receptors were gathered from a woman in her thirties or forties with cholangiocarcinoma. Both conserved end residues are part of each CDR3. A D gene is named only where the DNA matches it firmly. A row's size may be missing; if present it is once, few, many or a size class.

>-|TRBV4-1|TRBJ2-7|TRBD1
CASSQVGETGAYEQYF
TGCGCCAGCAGCCAAGTCGGGGAGACAGGGGCATACGAGCAGTACTTC
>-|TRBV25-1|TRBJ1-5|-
CAREGFNQPQHF
TGTGCCCGGGAGGGATTCAATCAGCCCCAGCATTTT
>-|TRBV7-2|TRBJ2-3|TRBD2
CASSIWGSSGGTDTQYF
TGTGCCAGCAGCATCTGGGGGAGTAGCGGGGGTACAGATACGCAGTATTTT
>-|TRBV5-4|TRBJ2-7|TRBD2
CASSAGTSGAYEQYF
TGTGCCAGCAGCGCGGGGACTAGCGGAGCCTACGAGCAGTACTTC
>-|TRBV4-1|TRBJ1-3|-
CASSGGLAGNTIYF
TGCGCCAGCAGCGGGGGACTGGCTGGAAACACCATATATTTT
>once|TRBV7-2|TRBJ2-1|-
CASSKQEASEQFF
TGTGCCAGCAGCAAGCAGGAGGCCAGTGAGCAGTTCTTC
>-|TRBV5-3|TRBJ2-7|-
CARSLEVDEQYF
TGTGCCAGAAGCTTGGAGGTCGACGAGCAGTACTTC
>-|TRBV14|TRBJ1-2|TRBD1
CASSPWTGLNYGYTF
TGTGCCAGCAGCCCCTGGACAGGACTTAACTATGGCTACACCTTC
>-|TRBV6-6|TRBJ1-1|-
CASSYGSGPRTEAFF
TGTGCCAGCAGTTATGGATCAGGCCCGAGGACTGAAGCTTTCTTT
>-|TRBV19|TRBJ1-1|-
CASTVRGDTEAFF
TGTGCCAGTACCGTGAGAGGTGACACTGAAGCTTTCTTT
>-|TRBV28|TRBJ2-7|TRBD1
CASSSDSGTGATYEQYF
TGTGCCAGCAGTTCCGACTCCGGGACAGGGGCCACCTACGAGCAGTACTTC
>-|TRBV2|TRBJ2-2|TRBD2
CASSATSGRDTGELFF
TGTGCCAGCAGTGCTACTAGCGGGAGGGATACCGGGGAGCTGTTTTTT
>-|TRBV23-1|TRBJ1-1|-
CASSQGGRCRTEAFF
TGCGCCAGCAGTCAAGGAGGCCGGTGTCGGACTGAAGCTTTCTTT
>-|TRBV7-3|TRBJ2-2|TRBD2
CASSSMGLAGATGELFF
TGTGCCAGCAGCAGCATGGGACTAGCGGGGGCAACCGGGGAGCTGTTTTTT
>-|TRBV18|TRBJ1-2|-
CASSSGTDAGYTF
TGTGCCAGCTCATCCGGGACGGATGCCGGCTACACCTTC
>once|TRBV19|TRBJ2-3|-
CASSVPQGASTDTQYF
TGTGCCAGTAGTGTCCCACAGGGAGCTAGCACAGATACGCAGTATTTT
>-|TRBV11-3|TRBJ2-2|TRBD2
CASSPSGGNTGELFF
TGTGCCAGCAGCCCCAGCGGGGGCAACACCGGGGAGCTGTTTTTT
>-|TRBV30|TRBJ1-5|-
CAWSQVFGGVRQPQHF
TGTGCCTGGAGTCAGGTTTTTGGGGGTGTACGTCAGCCCCAGCATTTT
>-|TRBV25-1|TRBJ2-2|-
CASSSQGETGELFF
TGTGCCAGCAGTTCTCAGGGTGAAACCGGGGAGCTGTTTTTT
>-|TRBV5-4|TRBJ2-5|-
CASSQTGDLQETQYF
TGTGCCAGCAGCCAGACCGGGGATCTACAAGAGACCCAGTACTTC
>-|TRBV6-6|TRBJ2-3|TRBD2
CASSYSPSGMTHTQYF
TGTGCCAGCAGTTACTCCCCTAGCGGGATGACACATACGCAGTATTTT
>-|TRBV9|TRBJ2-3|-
CASSVGTDTQYF
TGTGCCAGCAGCGTAGGCACAGATACGCAGTATTTT
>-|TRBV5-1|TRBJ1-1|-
CASSPSRALNTEAFF
TGCGCCAGCAGCCCAAGCAGGGCCCTGAACACTGAAGCTTTCTTT
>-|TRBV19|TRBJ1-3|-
CASGGGPAGGNTIYF
TGTGCCAGCGGGGGAGGTCCTGCTGGTGGAAACACCATATATTTT
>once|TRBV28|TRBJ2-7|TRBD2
CASRRTSGRVYEQYF
TGTGCCAGCAGAAGGACTAGCGGGAGGGTCTACGAGCAGTACTTC
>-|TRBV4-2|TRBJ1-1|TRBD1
CASSQARTGGTEAFF
TGTGCCAGCAGCCAAGCCAGGACAGGGGGCACTGAAGCTTTCTTT
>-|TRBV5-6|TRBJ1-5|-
CASSHYVGRQPQHF
TGTGCCAGCAGCCATTATGTGGGGAGGCAGCCCCAGCATTTT
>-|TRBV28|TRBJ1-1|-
CASSLIGERGAFF
TGTGCCAGCAGTTTAATAGGGGAGAGGGGCGCTTTCTTT
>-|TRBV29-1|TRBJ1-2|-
CSVEVRPEGNYGYTF
TGCAGCGTTGAAGTCAGGCCCGAGGGTAACTATGGCTACACCTTC
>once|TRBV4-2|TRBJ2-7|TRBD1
CASSTGGQASYEQYF
TGTGCCAGCAGCACAGGCGGACAGGCCTCCTACGAGCAGTACTTC
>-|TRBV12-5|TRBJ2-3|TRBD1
CASGLVQGVRDTQYF
TGTGCTAGTGGTTTGGTCCAGGGGGTCAGGGATACGCAGTATTTT
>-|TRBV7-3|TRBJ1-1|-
CASSLRAQQNTEAFF
TGTGCCAGCAGCTTAAGGGCCCAACAGAACACTGAAGCTTTCTTT
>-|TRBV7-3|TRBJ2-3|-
CASSLFPGLAHTDTQYF
TGTGCCAGCAGCTTATTCCCCGGCCTAGCCCACACAGATACGCAGTATTTT
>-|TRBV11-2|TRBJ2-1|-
CASSTSYNEQFF
TGTGCCAGCAGCACCTCCTACAATGAGCAGTTCTTC
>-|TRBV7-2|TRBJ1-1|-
CASSLGGRRNTEAFF
TGTGCCAGCAGCTTAGGGGGGAGGAGGAACACTGAAGCTTTCTTT
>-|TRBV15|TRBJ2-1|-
CATSRGDLLGNEQFF
TGTGCCACCAGCAGAGGGGACCTACTGGGGAATGAGCAGTTCTTC
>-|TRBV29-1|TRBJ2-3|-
CSVEGFPWGTDTQYF
TGCAGCGTTGAAGGCTTCCCTTGGGGCACAGATACGCAGTATTTT
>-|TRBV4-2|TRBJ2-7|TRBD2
CASSQGLAAGVEEQYF
TGTGCCAGCAGCCAAGGCCTCGCGGCGGGAGTGGAAGAGCAGTACTTC
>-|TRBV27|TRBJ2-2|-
CASSSGVLNTGELFF
TGTGCCAGCAGTTCGGGGGTCTTGAACACCGGGGAGCTGTTTTTT
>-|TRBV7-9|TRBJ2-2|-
CASSLARDTGELFF
TGTGCCAGCAGCTTAGCGAGAGACACCGGGGAGCTGTTTTTT
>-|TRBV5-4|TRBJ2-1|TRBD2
CASSPTSGSNEQFF
TGTGCCAGCAGTCCGACTAGCGGGTCTAATGAGCAGTTCTTC
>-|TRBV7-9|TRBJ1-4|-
CASSSYRDEEKLFF
TGTGCCAGCAGCTCATACAGGGATGAAGAAAAACTGTTTTTT
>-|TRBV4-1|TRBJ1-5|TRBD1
CASSHSGQGAGQPQHF
TGCGCCAGCAGCCATTCCGGACAGGGGGCAGGGCAGCCCCAGCATTTT
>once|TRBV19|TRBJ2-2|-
CASKVADTGELFF
TGTGCCAGTAAGGTGGCAGACACCGGGGAGCTGTTTTTT
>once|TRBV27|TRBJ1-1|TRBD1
CASSLYRGEAFF
TGTGCCAGCAGTTTATACAGGGGCGAAGCTTTCTTT
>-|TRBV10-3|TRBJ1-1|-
CAISELGYTEAFF
TGTGCCATCAGTGAGTTAGGATACACTGAAGCTTTCTTT
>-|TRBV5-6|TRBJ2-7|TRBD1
CASSPLGGGAGEQYF
TGTGCCAGCAGCCCCTTAGGGGGCGGCGCCGGAGAGCAGTACTTC
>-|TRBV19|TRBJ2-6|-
CASNLGASGANVLTF
TGTGCCAGTAATCTGGGGGCCTCTGGGGCCAACGTCCTGACTTTC
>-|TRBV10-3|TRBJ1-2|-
CAISAQGIGYTF
TGTGCCATCAGTGCCCAGGGAATTGGCTACACCTTC
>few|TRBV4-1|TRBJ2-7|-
CASSRLELGYEQYF
TGCGCCAGCAGCCGATTGGAGTTGGGCTACGAGCAGTACTTC
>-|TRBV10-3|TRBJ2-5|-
CAIGSEGPETQYF
TGTGCCATCGGGTCGGAGGGGCCGGAGACCCAGTACTTC
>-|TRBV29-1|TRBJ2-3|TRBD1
CSVGQLNTQYF
TGCAGCGTGGGACAGTTAAATACGCAGTATTTT